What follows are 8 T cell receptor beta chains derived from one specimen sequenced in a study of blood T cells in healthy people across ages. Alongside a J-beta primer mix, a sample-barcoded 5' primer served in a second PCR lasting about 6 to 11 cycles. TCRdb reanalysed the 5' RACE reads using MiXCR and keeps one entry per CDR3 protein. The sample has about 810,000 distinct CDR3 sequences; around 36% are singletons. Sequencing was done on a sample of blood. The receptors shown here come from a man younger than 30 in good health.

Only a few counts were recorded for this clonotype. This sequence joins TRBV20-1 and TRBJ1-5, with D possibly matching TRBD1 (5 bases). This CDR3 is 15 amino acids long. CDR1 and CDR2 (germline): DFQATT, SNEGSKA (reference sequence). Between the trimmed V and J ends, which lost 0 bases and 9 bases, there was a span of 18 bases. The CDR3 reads CSARDRSDSASPQHF. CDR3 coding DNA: TGCAGTGCTAGAGATCGGTCAGACAGTGCCTCGCCCCAGCATTTT.

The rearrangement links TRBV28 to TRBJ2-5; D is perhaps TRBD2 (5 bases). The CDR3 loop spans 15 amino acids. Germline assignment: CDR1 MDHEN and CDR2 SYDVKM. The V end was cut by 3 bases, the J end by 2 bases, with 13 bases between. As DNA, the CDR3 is TGTGCCAGCAGTTTCCCGGACTCCGCACAAGAGACCCAGTACTTC. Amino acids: CASSFPDSAQETQYF.

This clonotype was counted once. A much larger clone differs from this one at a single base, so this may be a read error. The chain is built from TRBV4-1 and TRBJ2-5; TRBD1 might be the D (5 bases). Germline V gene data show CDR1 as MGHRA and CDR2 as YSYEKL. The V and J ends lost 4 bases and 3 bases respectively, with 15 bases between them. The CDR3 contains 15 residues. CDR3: CASSRDRSGKETQYF. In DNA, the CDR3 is TGCGCCAGCAGCCGAGATAGGTCAGGGAAAGAGACCCAGTACTTC.

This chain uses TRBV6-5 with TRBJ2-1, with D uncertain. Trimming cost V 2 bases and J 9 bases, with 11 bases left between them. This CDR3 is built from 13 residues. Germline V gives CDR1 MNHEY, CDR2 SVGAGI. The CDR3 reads CASSYKKMGEQFF. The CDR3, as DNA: TGTGCCAGCAGTTACAAAAAAATGGGTGAGCAGTTCTTC.

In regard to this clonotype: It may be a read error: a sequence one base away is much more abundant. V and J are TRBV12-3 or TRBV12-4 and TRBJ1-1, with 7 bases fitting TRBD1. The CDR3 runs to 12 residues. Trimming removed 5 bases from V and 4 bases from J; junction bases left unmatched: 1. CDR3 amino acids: CASSTGATEAFF. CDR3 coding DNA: TGTGCCAGCAGTACAGGGGCCACTGAAGCTTTCTTT.

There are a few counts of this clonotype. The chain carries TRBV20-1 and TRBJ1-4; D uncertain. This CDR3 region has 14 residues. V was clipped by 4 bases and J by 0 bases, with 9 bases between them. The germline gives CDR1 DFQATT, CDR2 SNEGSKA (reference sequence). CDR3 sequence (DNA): TGCAGTGCTAAGGAGGTTGCAACTAATGAAAAACTGTTTTTT. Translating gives CSAKEVATNEKLFF.

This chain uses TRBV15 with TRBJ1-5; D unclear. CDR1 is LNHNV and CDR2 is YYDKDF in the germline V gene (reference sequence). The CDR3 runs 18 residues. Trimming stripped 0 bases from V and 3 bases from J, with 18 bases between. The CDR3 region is CATSRDEDGYGSNQPQHF. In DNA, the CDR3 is TGTGCCACCAGCAGAGATGAGGACGGCTACGGCTCCAATCAGCCCCAGCATTTT.

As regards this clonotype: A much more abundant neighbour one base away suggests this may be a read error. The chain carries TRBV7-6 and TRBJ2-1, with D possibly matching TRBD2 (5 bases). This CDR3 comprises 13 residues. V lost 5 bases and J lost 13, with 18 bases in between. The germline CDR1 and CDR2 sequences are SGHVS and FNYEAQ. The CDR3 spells CASSATIRERQFF. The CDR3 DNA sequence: TGTGCCAGCAGCGCGACCATCCGGGAACGCCAGTTCTTC.